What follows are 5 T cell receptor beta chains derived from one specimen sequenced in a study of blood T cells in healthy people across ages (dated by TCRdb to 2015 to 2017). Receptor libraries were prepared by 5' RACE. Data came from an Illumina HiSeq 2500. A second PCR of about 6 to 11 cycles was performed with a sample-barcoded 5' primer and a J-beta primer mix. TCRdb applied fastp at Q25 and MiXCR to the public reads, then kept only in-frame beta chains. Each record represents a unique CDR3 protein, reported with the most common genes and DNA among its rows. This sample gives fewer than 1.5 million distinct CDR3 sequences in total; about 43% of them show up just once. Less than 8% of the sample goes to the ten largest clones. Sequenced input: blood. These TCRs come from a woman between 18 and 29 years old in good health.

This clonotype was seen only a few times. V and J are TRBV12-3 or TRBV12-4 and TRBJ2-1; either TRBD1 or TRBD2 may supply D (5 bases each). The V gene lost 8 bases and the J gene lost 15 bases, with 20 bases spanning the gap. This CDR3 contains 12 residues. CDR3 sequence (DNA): TGTGCCAGCGGCCCTCCGGGGCGAAGTCCGTTCTTC. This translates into CASGPPGRSPFF.

CDR3 DNA sequence: TGTGCCAGCGGGACAGTTGGAGTCGACGAGCAGTACTTC. Amino acids: CASGTVGVDEQYF. This rearrangement joins TRBV6-1 to TRBJ2-7; 7 bases match TRBD1. The ends lost 8 bases at V and 5 bases at J; junction bases unmatched: 9. CDR3 length: 13 residues. CDR1 and CDR2 (germline): MNHNS, SASEGT.

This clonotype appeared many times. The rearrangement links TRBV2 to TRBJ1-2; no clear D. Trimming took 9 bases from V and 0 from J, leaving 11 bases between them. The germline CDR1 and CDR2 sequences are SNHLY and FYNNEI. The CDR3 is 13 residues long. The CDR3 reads CASCLTPNYGYTF. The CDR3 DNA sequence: TGTGCCAGTTGTCTGACCCCTAACTATGGCTACACCTTC.

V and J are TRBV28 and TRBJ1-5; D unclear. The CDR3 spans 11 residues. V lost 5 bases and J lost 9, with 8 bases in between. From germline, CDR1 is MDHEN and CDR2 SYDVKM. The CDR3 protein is CASSDVVPQHF. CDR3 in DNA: TGTGCCAGCAGTGACGTCGTGCCCCAGCATTTT.

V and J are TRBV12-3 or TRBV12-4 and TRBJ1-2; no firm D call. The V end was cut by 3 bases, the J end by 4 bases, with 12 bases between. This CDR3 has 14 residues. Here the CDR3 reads CASSLSVGIYGYTF. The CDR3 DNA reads TGTGCCAGCAGTTTGAGTGTCGGGATCTATGGCTACACCTTC.